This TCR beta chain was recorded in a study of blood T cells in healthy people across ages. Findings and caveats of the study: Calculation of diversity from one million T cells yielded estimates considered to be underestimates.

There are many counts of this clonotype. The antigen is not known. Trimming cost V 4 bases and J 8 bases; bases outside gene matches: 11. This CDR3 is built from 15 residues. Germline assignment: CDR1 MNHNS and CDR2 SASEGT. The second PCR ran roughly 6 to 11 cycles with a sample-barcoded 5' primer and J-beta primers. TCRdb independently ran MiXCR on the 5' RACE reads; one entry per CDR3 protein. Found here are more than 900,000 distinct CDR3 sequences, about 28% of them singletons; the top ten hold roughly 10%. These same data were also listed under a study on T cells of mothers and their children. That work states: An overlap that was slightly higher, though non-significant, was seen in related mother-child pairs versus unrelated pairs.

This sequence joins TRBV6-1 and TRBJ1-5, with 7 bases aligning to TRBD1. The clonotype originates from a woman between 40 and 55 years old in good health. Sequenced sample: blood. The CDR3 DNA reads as TGTGCCAGCAGTGCCCGGACAGGCTACGAGAAGCCCCAGCATTTT. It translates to CASSARTGYEKPQHF.